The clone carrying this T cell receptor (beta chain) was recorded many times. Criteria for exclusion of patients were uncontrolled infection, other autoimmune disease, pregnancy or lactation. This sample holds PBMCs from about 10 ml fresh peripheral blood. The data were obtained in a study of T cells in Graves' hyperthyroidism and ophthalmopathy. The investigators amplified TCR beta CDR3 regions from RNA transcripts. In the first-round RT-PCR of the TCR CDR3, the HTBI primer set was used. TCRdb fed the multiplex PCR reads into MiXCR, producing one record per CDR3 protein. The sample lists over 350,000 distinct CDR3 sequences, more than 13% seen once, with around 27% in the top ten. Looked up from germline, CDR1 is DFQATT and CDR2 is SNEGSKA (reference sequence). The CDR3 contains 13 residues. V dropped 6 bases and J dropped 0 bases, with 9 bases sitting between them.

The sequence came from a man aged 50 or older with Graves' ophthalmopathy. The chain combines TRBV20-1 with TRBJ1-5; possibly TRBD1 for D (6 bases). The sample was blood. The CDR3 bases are TGCAGTGCCCGCAGGGGTAGCAATCAGCCCCAGCATTTT. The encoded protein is CSARRGSNQPQHF.